A single sample gave rise to the 23 T cell receptor beta chains below, sequenced in a study of blood T cell repertoires in COVID-19. Profiled with immunoSEQ multiplex PCR; TCRdb holds only in-frame clones, not every one. Among more than 90,000 clones listed, about 85% were seen once. The material sequenced was peripheral blood. The receptors shown here come from an older man with acute or convalescent COVID-19.

This sequence joins TRBV7-3 and TRBJ2-5; D uncertain. Germline loops: CDR1 SGHTA, CDR2 FQGTGA. This CDR3 has 14 residues. Trimming stripped 2 bases from V and 2 bases from J, with 9 bases between. The CDR3 DNA is TGTGCCAGCAGCTTATTGGGCTCGCAAGAGACCCAGTACTTC. Its translation: CASSLLGSQETQYF.

V and J are TRBV6-4 and TRBJ1-2, with D perhaps TRBD1 (5 bases). The CDR3 sequence is 12 residues long. Trimming pared 2 bases from V and 7 bases from J, leaving 8 bases between. Per the germline V gene, CDR1 is MRHNA and CDR2 is SNTAGT. The CDR3 DNA is TGTGCCAGCAGTGACGGAGGGGTTGGCTACACCTTC. This gives the protein CASSDGGVGYTF.

This chain joins TRBV18 and TRBJ2-4; possible D gene TRBD2, 6 bases. Trimming left V 0 bases short and J 0 bases short, with 15 bases between. The CDR3 is made up of 18 amino acids. CDR1 is KGHSH and CDR2 is LQKENI in the germline V gene. This CDR3 is CASSPPVTEGLAKNIQYF. The CDR3 nucleotides are TGTGCCAGCTCACCACCGGTAACGGAGGGGTTAGCCAAAAACATTCAGTACTTC.

The V and J genes are TRBV7-9 and TRBJ2-1; 9 bases map to TRBD2. This CDR3 is built from 15 residues. The ends lost 5 bases at V and 5 bases at J; junction bases unmatched: 7. The V gene's germline CDR1 is SEHNR and CDR2 FQNEAQ (reference sequence). CDR3 coding DNA: TGTGCCAGCAGCGCCACCGGGACTAGCAACAATGAGCAGTTCTTC. Residues: CASSATGTSNNEQFF. Drawing the rest from reference TRBV7-9 and TRBJ2-1, the complete variable domain is DTGVSQNPRHKITKRGQNVTFRCDPISEHNRLYWYRQTLGQGPEFLTYFQNEAQLEKSRLLSDRFSAERPKGSFSTLEIQRTEQGDSAMYLCASSATGTSNNEQFFGPGTRLTVL.

The chain uses TRBV24-1 and TRBJ1-1; perhaps TRBD1 as D (5 bases). The CDR3 sequence is 12 residues long. Germline loops: CDR1 KGHDR, CDR2 SFDVKD. Trimming removed 0 bases at V and 11 bases at J, with 9 bases between. CDR3 sequence (DNA): TGTGCCACCAGTGATTTGTGGGGGGGTGCTTTCTTT. This gives the protein CATSDLWGGAFF.

Only a few counts were recorded for this clone. The V call is TRBV27, the J call TRBJ1-2; TRBD1 agrees at 8 bases. CDR1 MNHEY and CDR2 SMNVEV come from the germline V gene (reference sequence). J lost 3 bases, V lost 4 bases, and 4 bases had no gene match. This CDR3 region has 14 residues. CDR3 sequence reads: CASSSTGAYYGYTF. The CDR3 DNA reads TGTGCCAGCAGTTCGACAGGGGCTTACTATGGCTACACCTTC.

This sequence joins TRBV6-5 and TRBJ1-1, with a weak D call TRBD1 (5 bases). Between the trimmed V and J ends, which lost 7 bases and 3 bases, there was a span of 12 bases. CDR3 length: 13 residues. Germline V CDR1 and CDR2: MNHEY, SVGAGI. CDR3 loop: CASKAGMDTEAFF. The CDR3, as DNA: TGTGCCAGCAAAGCAGGGATGGACACTGAAGCTTTCTTT.

V usage is TRBV14 and J usage is TRBJ2-2; 12 bases agree with TRBD2. J was trimmed by 9 bases and V by 3 bases; bases with no gene match: 8. Germline loops: CDR1 SGHDN, CDR2 FVKESK. The CDR3 loop spans 16 amino acids. CDR3 coding DNA: TGTGCCAGCAGCCAGGTTCTAGCGGGAGGGCCCCGGGAGCTGTTTTTT. Protein product: CASSQVLAGGPRELFF.

CDR3: CASSQVRATGELFF. The CDR3 coding sequence is TGTGCCAGCAGCCAAGTGAGAGCCACCGGGGAGCTGTTTTTT. This sequence joins TRBV5-4 and TRBJ2-2; D remains unclear. V lost 4 bases, J lost 4 bases, and 11 bases lay in between. Germline V gives CDR1 SGHNT, CDR2 YYREEE (reference sequence). This CDR3 region has 14 residues.

The chain couples TRBV2 to TRBJ1-1; no definite D call. V shed 7 bases and J shed 1 base, with 13 bases lying between them. This CDR3 has 14 amino acids. Germline V gene lookup returns CDR1 SNHLY and CDR2 FYNNEI. CDR3 region: CASTVQRRNTEAFF. CDR3 coding DNA: TGTGCCAGCACAGTTCAGAGGCGGAACACTGAAGCTTTCTTT.

V gene TRBV27 combines with J gene TRBJ2-7, with TRBD1 matching 9 bases. The V gene's germline CDR1 is MNHEY and CDR2 SMNVEV (reference sequence). Trimming cost V 5 bases and J 2 bases; bases outside gene matches: 7. The CDR3 covers 15 residues. CDR3 sequence reads: CASSRGTGITYEQYF. Here the CDR3 DNA reads TGTGCCAGCAGTCGAGGGACAGGGATTACCTACGAGCAGTACTTC.

The chain uses TRBV30 and TRBJ1-6; 9 positions agree with TRBD1. V shed 7 bases and J 10 bases; nucleotides not matched to a gene: 11. The CDR3 has 14 residues. Germline CDR1 is GTSNPN and CDR2 is SVGIG (reference sequence). CDR3 in DNA: TGTGCCTTACAGGACAGGGGAAGAGGGTCACCCCTCCACTTT. It specifies CALQDRGRGSPLHF.

This clone appeared a single time. The chain combines TRBV27 with TRBJ1-5, with 8 nucleotides matching TRBD1. V trimming: 1 base; J trimming: 1 base; junction bases outside the gene matches: 6. The CDR3 loop spans 17 amino acids. Per germline, CDR1 MNHEY and CDR2 SMNVEV (reference sequence). CDR3 bases: TGTGCCAGCAGTTTATTAGGACAGGGAGGGAGCAATCAGCCCCAGCATTTT. It is translated as CASSLLGQGGSNQPQHF.

DNA for the CDR3: TGTGCCAGCAGTCGACCGACTAGCGGAAGCACAGATACGCAGTATTTT. Amino acids: CASSRPTSGSTDTQYF. V and J are TRBV27 and TRBJ2-3; 9 bases are a match to TRBD2. The CDR3 extends over 16 amino acids. CDR1 and CDR2 from the germline V gene are MNHEY and SMNVEV (reference sequence). V lost 5 bases and J lost 0; bases outside the gene matches: 6.

The chain recombines TRBV5-1 with TRBJ2-2; 14 bases agree with TRBD2. The J segment lost 2 bases and the V segment lost 4 bases, leaving 1 base of the junction unmatched. CDR1 is SGHRS and CDR2 is YFSETQ in the germline V gene. The CDR3 is made up of 16 amino acids. The CDR3 spells CASSGLAGGNTGELFF. CDR3 coding DNA: TGCGCCAGCAGCGGACTAGCGGGAGGAAACACCGGGGAGCTGTTTTTT.

The chain links TRBV10-3 to TRBJ2-7, with TRBD1 matching 11 bases. The germline CDR1 and CDR2 sequences are ENHRY and SYGVKD. V lost 6 bases, J lost 4 bases, and 5 bases stayed unmatched. CDR3 length: 14 amino acids. The CDR3 coding sequence is TGTGCCATCAGCCTGGGACAGGGGGGGTACGAGCAGTACTTC. This translates into CAISLGQGGYEQYF.

The gene calls are TRBV5-5 and TRBJ2-1; 8 nucleotides match TRBD1. Germline V gene data show CDR1 as SGHKS and CDR2 as YYEKEE (reference sequence). Trimming removed 4 bases from V and 3 bases from J; junction bases left unmatched: 6. CDR3 size: 15 residues. In DNA form, the CDR3 reads TGTGCCAGCAGCCCGAGGACAGGGCACTACAATGAGCAGTTCTTC. Protein: CASSPRTGHYNEQFF.

This chain uses TRBV6-6 with TRBJ1-6; 9 nucleotides line up with TRBD1. The CDR3 runs 14 residues. Trimming cost V 5 bases and J 7 bases; bases outside gene matches: 3. Germline-derived CDR1 and CDR2 are MNHNY and SVGAGI (reference sequence). For the CDR3, the DNA is TGTGCCAGCAGTGCCGGGACAGGGAATTCACCCCTCCACTTT. It translates to CASSAGTGNSPLHF.

The gene calls are TRBV19 and TRBJ2-1, with D unclear. CDR1 LNHDA and CDR2 SQIVND come from the germline V gene (reference sequence). This CDR3 is built from 15 residues. V lost 6 bases and J lost 0, with 12 bases in between. CDR3 in DNA: TGTGCCAGTAGCAACATGCCGCTCTCCTACAATGAGCAGTTCTTC. Translating it yields CASSNMPLSYNEQFF.

The rearrangement joins TRBV7-8 to TRBJ2-2, with 10 bases matching TRBD2. Germline V gene lookup returns CDR1 SGHVS and CDR2 FQNEAQ. J gave up 5 bases and V 1 base, and 1 base lay outside the gene matches. This CDR3 has 15 amino acids. The CDR3 DNA is TGTGCCAGCAGCTTAGGGACTAGCGGTACCGGGGAGCTGTTTTTT. Residues: CASSLGTSGTGELFF.

This clone was seen a few times. V and J are TRBV10-3 and TRBJ2-1; D ambiguous. V gave up 0 bases and J gave up 12 bases, with 9 bases separating them. In germline, CDR1 is ENHRY, CDR2 SYGVKD. The CDR3 extends over 12 amino acids. The CDR3 spells CAISESERGQFF. CDR3 coding DNA: TGTGCCATCAGTGAGTCAGAGAGAGGGCAGTTCTTC.

The J gene is TRBJ2-7, the V gene TRBV24-1, with D tentatively TRBD2 (5 bases). The length of the CDR3 is 13 residues. CDR1 KGHDR and CDR2 SFDVKD come from the germline V gene. Trimming stripped 4 bases from V and 2 bases from J, with 8 bases between. CDR3: CATSEGVAYEQYF. CDR3 nucleotides: TGTGCCACCAGTGAGGGAGTTGCCTACGAGCAGTACTTC.

V and J are TRBV20-1 and TRBJ1-1; a weak D match, TRBD1 (5 bases). V lost 6 bases and J 4 bases, leaving 9 bases between the germline ends. This CDR3 contains 11 residues. CDR1 and CDR2 (germline): DFQATT, SNEGSKA (reference sequence). The CDR3 sequence: CSAREGTEAFF. As DNA, the CDR3 is TGCAGTGCCAGGGAGGGCACTGAAGCTTTCTTT.